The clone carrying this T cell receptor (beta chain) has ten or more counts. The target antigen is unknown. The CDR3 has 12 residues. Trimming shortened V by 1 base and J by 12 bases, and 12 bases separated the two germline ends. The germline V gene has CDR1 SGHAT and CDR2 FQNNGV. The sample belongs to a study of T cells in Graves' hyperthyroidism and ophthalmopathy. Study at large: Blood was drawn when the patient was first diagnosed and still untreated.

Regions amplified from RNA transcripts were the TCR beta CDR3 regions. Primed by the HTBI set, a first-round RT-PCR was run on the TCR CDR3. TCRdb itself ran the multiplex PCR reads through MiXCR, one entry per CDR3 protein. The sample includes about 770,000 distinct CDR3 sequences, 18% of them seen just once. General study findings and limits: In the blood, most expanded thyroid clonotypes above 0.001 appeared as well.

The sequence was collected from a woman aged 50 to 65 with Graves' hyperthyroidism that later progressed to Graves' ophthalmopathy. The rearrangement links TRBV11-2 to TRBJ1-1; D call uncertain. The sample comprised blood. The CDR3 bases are TGTGCCAGCAGCTTAGGTAGAGGGTTTCCTTTCTTT. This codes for CASSLGRGFPFF.